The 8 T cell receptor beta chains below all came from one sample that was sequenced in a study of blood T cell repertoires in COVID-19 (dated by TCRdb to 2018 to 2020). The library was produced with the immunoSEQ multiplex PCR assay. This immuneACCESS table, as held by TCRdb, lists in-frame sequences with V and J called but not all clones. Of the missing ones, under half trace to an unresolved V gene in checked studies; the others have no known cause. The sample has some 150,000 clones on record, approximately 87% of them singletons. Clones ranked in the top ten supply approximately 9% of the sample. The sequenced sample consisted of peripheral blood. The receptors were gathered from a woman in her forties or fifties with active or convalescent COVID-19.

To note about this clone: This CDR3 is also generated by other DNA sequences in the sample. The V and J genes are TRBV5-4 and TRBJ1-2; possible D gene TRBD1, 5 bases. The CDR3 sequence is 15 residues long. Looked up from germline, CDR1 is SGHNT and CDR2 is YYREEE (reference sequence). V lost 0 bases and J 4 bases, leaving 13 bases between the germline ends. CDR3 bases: TGTGCCAGCAGCTTGGCCGGCCAGGGAAGCTATGGCTACACCTTC. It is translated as CASSLAGQGSYGYTF.

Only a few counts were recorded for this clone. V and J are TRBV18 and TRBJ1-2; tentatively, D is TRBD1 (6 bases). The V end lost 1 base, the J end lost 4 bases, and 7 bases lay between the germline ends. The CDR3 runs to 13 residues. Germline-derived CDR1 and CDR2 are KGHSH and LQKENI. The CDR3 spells CASSPQDSYGYTF. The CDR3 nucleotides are TGTGCCAGCTCACCACAGGACAGCTATGGCTACACCTTC.

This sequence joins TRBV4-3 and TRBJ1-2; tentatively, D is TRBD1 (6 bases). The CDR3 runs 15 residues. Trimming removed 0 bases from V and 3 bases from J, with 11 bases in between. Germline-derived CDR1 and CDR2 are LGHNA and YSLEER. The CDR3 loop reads CASSQEQGIDYGYTF. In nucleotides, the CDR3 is TGCGCCAGCAGCCAAGAGCAGGGGATTGACTATGGCTACACCTTC.

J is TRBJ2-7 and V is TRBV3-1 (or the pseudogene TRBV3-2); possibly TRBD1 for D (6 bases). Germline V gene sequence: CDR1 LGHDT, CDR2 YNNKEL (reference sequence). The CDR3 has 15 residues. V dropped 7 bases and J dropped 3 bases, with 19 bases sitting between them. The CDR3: CASNPSDSPYYEQYF. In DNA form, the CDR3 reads TGTGCCAGCAACCCATCGGACAGTCCTTACTACGAGCAGTACTTC.

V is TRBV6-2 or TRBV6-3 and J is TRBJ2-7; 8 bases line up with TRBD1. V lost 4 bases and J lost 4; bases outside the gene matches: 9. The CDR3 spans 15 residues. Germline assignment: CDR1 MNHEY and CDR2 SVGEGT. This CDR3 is CASSSHGTGRYEQYF. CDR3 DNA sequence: TGTGCCAGCAGTTCTCACGGGACAGGTAGATACGAGCAGTACTTC.

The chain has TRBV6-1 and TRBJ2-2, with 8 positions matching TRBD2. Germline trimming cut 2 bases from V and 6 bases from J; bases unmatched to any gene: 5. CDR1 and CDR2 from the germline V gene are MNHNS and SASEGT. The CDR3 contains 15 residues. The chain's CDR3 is CASSENGRASGELFF. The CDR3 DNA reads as TGTGCCAGCAGTGAAAACGGGAGGGCCTCCGGGGAGCTGTTTTTT.

This CDR3 is CASSLLAVEGEKLFF. The CDR3 nucleotides read TGTGCCAGCTCGCTTCTAGCCGTAGAGGGTGAAAAACTGTTTTTT. The chain is built from TRBV18 and TRBJ1-4; D gene ambiguous. Germline-derived CDR1 and CDR2 are KGHSH and LQKENI. This CDR3 spans 15 amino acids. V shed 6 bases and J shed 7 bases, with 18 bases lying between them. The full variable domain, with the rest looked up from reference TRBV18 and TRBJ1-4, is NAGVMQNPRHLVRRRGQEARLRCSPMKGHSHVYWYRQLPEEGLKFMVYLQKENIIDESGMPKERFSAEFPKEGPSILRIQQVVRGDSAAYFCASSLLAVEGEKLFFGSGTQLSVL.

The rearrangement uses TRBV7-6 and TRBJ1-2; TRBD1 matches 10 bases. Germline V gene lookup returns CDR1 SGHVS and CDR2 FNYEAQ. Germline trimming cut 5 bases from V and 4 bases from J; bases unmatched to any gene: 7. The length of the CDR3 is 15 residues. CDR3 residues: CASSPRQGASYGYTF. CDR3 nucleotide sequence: TGTGCCAGCAGCCCCCGACAGGGGGCGAGCTATGGCTACACCTTC.